This T cell receptor beta chain was observed in a study of spatial heterogeneity in lung cancer. Study summary: Patients with untreated early-stage non-small cell lung cancer, numbering 55 to 80, were the donors.

The sample's time point: blood at routine non-recurrence follow-up after resection. Unsorted whole RNA of tumor, nontumor lung or frozen PBMC was sequenced. This clonotype was seen a handful of times. TCRdb independently ran MiXCR on the 5' RACE reads; one entry per CDR3 protein. The top ten hold roughly 17% of the sample, which has roughly 120,000 distinct CDR3 sequences, over 9% seen once. This sample comprised PBMCs, obtained at follow-up. The sequence came from a male donor with early-stage non-small cell lung cancer.

The DNA of the CDR3 is TGCGCCAGCAGCTTGGGACAGCTTAACTATGGCTACACCTTC. Encoded protein: CASSLGQLNYGYTF. V is TRBV5-1 and J is TRBJ1-2; possibly TRBD1 for D (5 bases). Between the trimmed V and J ends, which lost 0 bases and 1 base, there was a span of 7 bases. Germline V lookup: CDR1 SGHRS, CDR2 YFSETQ. CDR3 length: 14 residues.